What follows are 30 T cell receptor beta chains derived from one specimen sequenced in a study of cytomegalovirus exposure and HLA in healthy donors. A multiplex PCR was run with 60 Vbeta primers and 13 Jbeta primers. Here immunoSEQ multiplex PCR was the method, and the copy in TCRdb shows in-frame clones only, minus some. The table shows about 190,000 clones, with roughly 73% occurring only once. Sequenced material: PBMCs. The receptor source for this set is a woman aged 25 to 39 in good health and CMV-seropositive.

The rearrangement links TRBV28 to TRBJ2-7, with TRBD2 identical over 9 bases. CDR1 is MDHEN and CDR2 is SYDVKM in the germline V gene. CDR3 length equals 15 residues. V lost 2 bases to trimming and J lost 3 bases; unmatched junction nucleotides: 5. CDR3 DNA sequence: TGTGCCAGCAGTTTAAGTCTAGCGGGGATCTACGAGCAGTACTTC. Residues: CASSLSLAGIYEQYF.

In its sample, this clone was seen a few times. The chain combines TRBV2 with TRBJ2-4; D unclear. The V end lost 5 bases, the J end lost 3 bases, and 11 bases lay between the germline ends. The CDR3 runs to 14 residues. Germline CDR1 reads SNHLY; CDR2 reads FYNNEI. CDR3 coding DNA: TGTGCCAGCAGTCTTAACACGGGCAAAAACATTCAGTACTTC. It codes for CASSLNTGKNIQYF.

This rearrangement joins TRBV7-2 to TRBJ2-1; D gene ambiguous. The CDR3 has 11 amino acids. CDR1 is SGHTA and CDR2 is FQGNSA in the germline V gene. V gave up 5 bases and J gave up 7 bases, with 6 bases separating them. The CDR3 nucleotides are TGTGCCAGCAGCCAGGATAATGAGCAGTTCTTC. It is translated as CASSQDNEQFF.

This clone was seen only a few times. The genes are TRBV5-4 and TRBJ1-6, with a possible D match to TRBD1 (5 bases). CDR3 length: 15 residues. The ends were cut back, 4 bases at V and 7 bases at J, with 15 bases in the middle. Germline V gene data show CDR1 as SGHNT and CDR2 as YYREEE (reference sequence). This CDR3 is CASSPEVRGNSPLHF. For the CDR3, the DNA is TGTGCCAGCAGCCCGGAGGTACGGGGGAATTCACCCCTCCACTTT.

This clone occurred a few times. V gene TRBV4-3 combines with J gene TRBJ2-3; TRBD2 is a possible D gene (7 bases). CDR1 and CDR2 from the germline V gene are LGHNA and YSLEER. V lost 4 bases and J 2 bases, leaving 13 bases between the germline ends. The CDR3 has 15 residues. The CDR3 nucleotides are TGCGCCAGCAGCCCTGGCGGGGGCCCCACAGATACGCAGTATTTT. Translation: CASSPGGGPTDTQYF.

This clone was detected once. The chain links TRBV6-5 to TRBJ2-1; TRBD2 matches at 10 bases. Germline V gene lookup returns CDR1 MNHEY and CDR2 SVGAGI. This CDR3 region has 14 residues. V lost 6 bases and J lost 4; bases outside the gene matches: 3. In DNA form, the CDR3 reads TGTGCCAGCAGCAGCGGGGGGGTGTACAATGAGCAGTTCTTC. It is translated as CASSSGGVYNEQFF.

V is TRBV2 and J is TRBJ1-5, with D maybe TRBD1 (5 bases). V was clipped by 4 bases and J by 5 bases, with 12 bases between them. Germline assignment: CDR1 SNHLY and CDR2 FYNNEI. This CDR3 is built from 14 residues. DNA of the CDR3: TGTGCCAGCAGTGCCAGGGTGGGTTATCAGCCCCAGCATTTT. Translation gives CASSARVGYQPQHF.

The chain's CDR3 is CSVHRGTMNTGELFF. For the CDR3, the DNA is TGCAGCGTCCACAGGGGAACCATGAACACCGGGGAGCTGTTTTTT. This chain uses TRBV29-1 with TRBJ2-2; 7 bases fit TRBD1. This CDR3 has 15 amino acids. Germline values: CDR1 SQVTM, CDR2 ANQGSEA. V shed 6 bases, J shed 1 base, and the junction held 8 bases outside the gene matches.

This rearrangement joins TRBV7-2 to TRBJ1-4; TRBD1 aligns across 7 bases. The CDR3 extends over 14 amino acids. Germline V gene sequence: CDR1 SGHTA, CDR2 FQGNSA. The ends lost 3 bases at V and 7 bases at J; junction bases unmatched: 5. CDR3: CASSFRQGGEKLFF. DNA of the CDR3: TGTGCCAGCAGCTTTAGACAGGGCGGTGAAAAACTGTTTTTT.

The genes are TRBV6-5 and TRBJ2-4; 13 bases fit TRBD2. V gave up 0 bases and J gave up 15 bases; unmatched junction bases: 5. Germline V lookup: CDR1 MNHEY, CDR2 SVGAGI. The length of the CDR3 is 14 residues. CDR3 loop: CASSYSGLAGTWYF. Written as DNA, the CDR3 is TGTGCCAGCAGTTACTCGGGACTAGCGGGGACCTGGTACTTC.

The genes are TRBV20-1 and TRBJ2-3, with D perhaps TRBD2 (5 bases). The CDR3 is 11 amino acids. Germline V gene data show CDR1 as DFQATT and CDR2 as SNEGSKA (reference sequence). The ends were cut back, 5 bases at V and 9 bases at J, with 12 bases in the middle. DNA of the CDR3: TGCAGTGCTGCCCTCCGGGGAACGCAGTATTTT. Translated: CSAALRGTQYF.

V usage is TRBV5-1 and J usage is TRBJ2-1; D call uncertain. Germline V gene sequence: CDR1 SGHRS, CDR2 YFSETQ. CDR3 length equals 17 residues. V lost 2 bases to trimming and J lost 0 bases, with 15 bases between them. The CDR3 nucleotides are TGCGCCAGCAGCTTTTTGACCTCAGCGAGCTCCTACAATGAGCAGTTCTTC. Translated, it gives CASSFLTSASSYNEQFF.

The table lists this clone with a count of one. This rearrangement joins TRBV9 to TRBJ2-7; D remains ambiguous. The CDR3 contains 14 residues. The germline V gene has CDR1 SGDLS and CDR2 YYNGEE. The germline V and J ends were trimmed by 0 bases and 5 bases, with 12 bases remaining between them. The CDR3: CASSVDTGWDEQYF. The CDR3 DNA sequence: TGTGCCAGCAGCGTAGATACGGGTTGGGACGAGCAGTACTTC.

The chain joins TRBV14 to TRBJ1-1; no reliable D call. Germline loops: CDR1 SGHDN, CDR2 FVKESK. V was trimmed by 3 bases and J by 0 bases, leaving 5 bases between them. This CDR3 region has 13 residues. The CDR3 reads CASSHTMNTEAFF. CDR3 DNA: TGTGCCAGCAGCCATACTATGAACACTGAAGCTTTCTTT.

This clone came up a few times. The chain recombines TRBV11-2 with TRBJ1-2, with 10 bases fitting TRBD1. J was trimmed by 3 bases and V by 5 bases; bases with no gene match: 6. Germline CDR1 is SGHAT and CDR2 is FQNNGV. The CDR3 has 15 residues. This CDR3 reads CASSAGQGVYYGYTF. The CDR3 DNA reads TGTGCCAGCAGCGCCGGACAGGGGGTATACTATGGCTACACCTTC.

The V gene is TRBV7-3, the J gene TRBJ2-2, with TRBD1 matching over 7 bases. CDR3 length: 14 residues. Germline V gene data show CDR1 as SGHTA and CDR2 as FQGTGA. V lost 6 bases, J lost 3 bases, and 4 bases stayed unmatched. The CDR3 sequence is CASRTGVDTGELFF. Written as DNA, the CDR3 is TGTGCCAGCAGAACAGGGGTTGACACCGGGGAGCTGTTTTTT. Full variable domain (remainder filled in from reference TRBV7-3 and TRBJ2-2): GAGVSQTPSNKVTEKGKYVELRCDPISGHTALYWYRQSLGQGPEFLIYFQGTGAADDSGLPNDRFFAVRPEGSVSTLKIQRTERGDSAVYLCASRTGVDTGELFFGEGSRLTVL.

V usage is TRBV7-6 and J usage is TRBJ2-7, with unresolved D. Trimming left V 4 bases short and J 6 bases short, with 13 bases between. This CDR3 region has 13 residues. Germline loops: CDR1 SGHVS, CDR2 FNYEAQ. The CDR3 spells CASSSTLIGEQYF. The DNA for the CDR3 is TGTGCCAGCAGCTCTACCCTAATTGGCGAGCAGTACTTC.

In its sample, this clone was seen once. The V gene is TRBV4-3, the J gene TRBJ1-4; 10 bases fit TRBD1. V was pared by 3 bases and J by 11 bases, with 12 bases of the junction left unmatched. The CDR3 length is 16 residues. Germline CDR1 and CDR2: LGHNA and YSLEER. CDR3 amino acids: CASSQGTGTGAFKLFF. The CDR3 DNA reads TGCGCCAGCAGCCAGGGCACCGGGACAGGGGCATTCAAACTGTTTTTT.

The gene calls are TRBV15 and TRBJ1-4; tentatively, D is TRBD1 (6 bases). Germline CDR1 is LNHNV and CDR2 is YYDKDF (reference sequence). V was trimmed by 0 bases and J by 0 bases, leaving 14 bases between them. The CDR3 covers 18 residues. The CDR3 here is CATSRDRTADATNEKLFF. Written as DNA, the CDR3 is TGTGCCACCAGCAGAGATAGGACAGCCGATGCAACTAATGAAAAACTGTTTTTT.

The chain employs TRBV5-1 and TRBJ2-3; a weak D match, TRBD1 (6 bases). This CDR3 is built from 15 residues. The ends were cut back, 0 bases at V and 2 bases at J, with 10 bases in the middle. Per germline, CDR1 SGHRS and CDR2 YFSETQ. This CDR3 is CASSLEGVPTDTQYF. CDR3 coding DNA: TGCGCCAGCAGCTTGGAGGGGGTACCCACAGATACGCAGTATTTT. Filled out from reference TRBV5-1 and TRBJ2-3, the complete variable domain reads KAGVTQTPRYLIKTRGQQVTLSCSPISGHRSVSWYQQTPGQGLQFLFEYFSETQRNKGNFPGRFSGRQFSNSRSEMNVSTLELGDSALYLCASSLEGVPTDTQYFGPGTRLTVL.

This clone appeared once. The chain combines TRBV5-5 with TRBJ1-1; 8 nucleotides align to TRBD1. The V segment lost 9 bases and the J segment 1 base; nucleotides outside the gene matches: 8. Germline CDR1 and CDR2: SGHKS and YYEKEE (reference sequence). CDR3 size: 14 residues. The CDR3 here is CATRTGSGNTEAFF. The CDR3 region has the DNA TGTGCCACCCGGACAGGGTCGGGGAACACTGAAGCTTTCTTT.

The genes are TRBV10-3 and TRBJ1-5; D is ambiguous. V lost 0 bases to trimming and J lost 4 bases, with 4 bases between them. The CDR3 is 13 residues long. Germline V gene data show CDR1 as ENHRY and CDR2 as SYGVKD. The CDR3 bases are TGTGCCATCAGTGAGTCTCTAAATCAGCCCCAGCATTTT. This codes for CAISESLNQPQHF.

The gene calls are TRBV19 and TRBJ2-7; tentatively, D is TRBD1 (5 bases). The CDR3 is 13 residues long. Trimming removed 3 bases at V and 3 bases at J, with 9 bases between. From germline, CDR1 is LNHDA and CDR2 SQIVND (reference sequence). CDR3 protein: CASSMLGVYEQYF. The CDR3 nucleotides read TGTGCCAGTAGTATGTTAGGGGTCTACGAGCAGTACTTC.

Of note for this clone: The junction shows a germline mismatch at one end, possibly a read error. The CDR3 region is CSSSSTGSEAFF. In DNA form, the CDR3 reads TGTTCCAGCAGCTCGACAGGGTCTGAAGCTTTCTTT. The V and J genes are TRBV7-9 and TRBJ1-1; 7 nucleotides align to TRBD1. The CDR3 has 12 residues. Germline V gene data show CDR1 as SEHNR and CDR2 as FQNEAQ (reference sequence).

This chain joins TRBV2 and TRBJ2-7; D gene ambiguous. V was shortened by 4 bases and J by 7 bases, with 5 bases between the two germline ends. This CDR3 is built from 10 residues. In germline, CDR1 is SNHLY, CDR2 FYNNEI. For the CDR3, the DNA is TGTGCCAGCAGTGGAGGAGAGCAGTACTTC. Its translation: CASSGGEQYF.

The chain carries TRBV7-2 and TRBJ1-2; 7 nucleotides match TRBD1. CDR3 length equals 14 residues. CDR1 SGHTA and CDR2 FQGNSA come from the germline V gene. V was clipped by 2 bases and J by 6 bases; unmatched bases: 6. CDR3 sequence reads: CASSLSGQPHGYTF. CDR3 nucleotide sequence: TGTGCCAGCAGCTTATCGGGACAGCCCCATGGCTACACCTTC.

CDR3 DNA: TGTGCCAGTAGTATGATCTACCGGGAGAGCAATCAGCCCCAGCATTTT. As protein: CASSMIYRESNQPQHF. The rearrangement links TRBV19 to TRBJ1-5; D unclear. The V end was cut by 3 bases, the J end by 1 base, with 13 bases between. This CDR3 contains 16 residues. Germline values: CDR1 LNHDA, CDR2 SQIVND (reference sequence). The whole variable domain, filled in from reference TRBV19 and TRBJ1-5, reads DGGITQSPKYLFRKEGQNVTLSCEQNLNHDAMYWYRQDPGQGLRLIYYSQIVNDFQKGDIAEGYSVSREKKESFPLTVTSAQKNPTAFYLCASSMIYRESNQPQHFGDGTRLSIL.

This chain connects TRBV7-2 to TRBJ2-7, with TRBD1 matching 8 bases. Germline V CDR1 and CDR2: SGHTA, FQGNSA. The CDR3 has 13 residues. V was clipped by 9 bases and J by 7 bases; unmatched bases: 11. This chain's CDR3 is CASKDRVKREQYF. The CDR3 DNA reads as TGTGCCAGTAAGGACAGGGTCAAACGGGAGCAGTACTTC.

CDR3 loop: CASSSGTSRTDTQYF. CDR3 nucleotides: TGCGCCAGCAGCTCAGGGACTAGCCGTACAGATACGCAGTATTTT. V and J are TRBV5-1 and TRBJ2-3; the match to TRBD2 covers 9 bases. This CDR3 has 15 amino acids. Trimming cost V 3 bases and J 3 bases; bases outside gene matches: 5. Germline CDR1 and CDR2: SGHRS and YFSETQ.

V gene TRBV20-1 combines with J gene TRBJ2-7; D gene ambiguous. This CDR3 has 10 residues. Germline V CDR1 and CDR2: DFQATT, SNEGSKA (reference sequence). V gave up 6 bases and J gave up 3 bases, with 6 bases separating them. The CDR3 is CSASDYEQYF. The CDR3 bases are TGCAGTGCCTCAGACTACGAGCAGTACTTC.